This TCR beta chain stems from a study of blood T cell repertoires in COVID-19 (TCRdb year 2020). General notes on the study: Collaborator samples came from the United States, Italy and Spain and covered acute and convalescent phases of COVID-19. The prospective study material was composed of cDNA or gDNA derived from T cells, B-cell-depleted T cells, or PBMCs. Deeply sampled blood TCRbeta repertoires from subjects exposed to, actively infected with, or recovered from COVID-19 were included in the dataset. A freely available public database, intended as a resource for researchers studying the immune response to SARS-CoV-2, is where the repertoires were released. Samples came from the ongoing ImmuneRACE study (first 160 participants) plus 1,254 subjects from 6 global collaborators. Sample metadata almost always included a de-identified subject ID, COVID-19 status, age in years and sex. HLA class I and class II types, where available, came from metadata supplied by the sample provider rather than from assay-based typing. Beyond this particular receptor, the publication reports: The quantity of clinical and demographic metadata differed by source and by participant and was supplied without curation.

The CDR3 measures 16 amino acids from cysteine to phenylalanine. The DNA shown is the 48-base CDR3, in frame from base 1. The germline V gene yields MNHEY for CDR1 and SVGEGT for CDR2. Cut back by 5 bases and 0 bases, the V and J ends lie 15 bases apart. Note on this clone: The target of this receptor is not known. No per-base quality is available; no much larger clone lies one base away.

TCRbeta CDR3 regions were amplified from genomic DNA by means of the immunoSEQ Assay, a bias-controlled multiplex PCR. The paper's data handling went like this. Nucleated cell counts per sample were estimated from amplification of reference gene primers within the assay. To quantify the absolute abundance of each unique TCRbeta CDR3 rearrangement, sequence reads were collapsed and filtered. Productive Simpson clonality was computed per sample as the square root of Simpson's diversity index over productive rearrangements. Imported from immuneACCESS, the table was reduced by TCRdb to in-frame sequences with V and J called. These copies leave out some clones; in studies compared against another copy, an unresolved V gene accounts for under half, and the cause of the remainder is not known. Clonal size and the V and J genes are those of that table, whereas D and trimming came from the DNA. This sample comprises 250,000 to 300,000 clones, 88% of them detected only once. In total, the top ten clones hold roughly 12% of the sample.

In Seattle, one collaborating source enrolled patients while the infection was active and tracked those patients longitudinally over the course of disease. Whole blood was collected in K2EDTA tubes by collaborating institutions according to the institutions' own protocols. For TCRbeta analysis, collaborators shipped samples in one of three forms: frozen whole blood, isolated PBMCs, or DNA extracted from either of those sample types. The sequence derives from a woman in her 30s with COVID-19, enrolled during active disease. This sequence uses TRBV6-2 or TRBV6-3 and TRBJ2-3; a tentative D match to TRBD1 spans 7 bases. The sequenced sample consisted of peripheral blood. The DNA sequence follows: TGTGCCAGCAGTCGCGATCCAGGGGGGAGCACAGATACGCAGTATTTT. It specifies CASSRDPGGSTDTQYF.